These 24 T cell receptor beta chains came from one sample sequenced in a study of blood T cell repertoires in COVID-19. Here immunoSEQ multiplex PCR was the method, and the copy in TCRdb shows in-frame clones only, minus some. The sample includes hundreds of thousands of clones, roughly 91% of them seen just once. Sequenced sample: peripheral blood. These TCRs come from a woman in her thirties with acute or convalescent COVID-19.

For the CDR3, the DNA is TGTGCCAGCAGCGTCAGGACAGGGAACACAGATACGCAGTATTTT. The encoded protein is CASSVRTGNTDTQYF. The rearrangement joins TRBV9 to TRBJ2-3; 8 bases fit TRBD1. J lost 2 bases, V lost 2 bases, and 4 bases had no gene match. The CDR3 contains 15 residues. The germline V gene encodes CDR1 SGDLS and CDR2 YYNGEE.

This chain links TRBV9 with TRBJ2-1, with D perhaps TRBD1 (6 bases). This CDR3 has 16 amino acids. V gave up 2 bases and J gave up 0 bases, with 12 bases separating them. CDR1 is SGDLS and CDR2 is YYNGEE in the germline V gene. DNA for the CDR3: TGTGCCAGCAGCGTCGGTACAGGGAGCTCCTACAATGAGCAGTTCTTC. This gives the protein CASSVGTGSSYNEQFF.

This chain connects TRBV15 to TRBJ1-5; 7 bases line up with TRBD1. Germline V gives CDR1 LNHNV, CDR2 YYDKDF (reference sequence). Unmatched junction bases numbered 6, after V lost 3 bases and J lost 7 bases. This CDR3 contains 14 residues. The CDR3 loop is CATSSSQGGQPQHF. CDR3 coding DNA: TGTGCCACCAGCAGCTCCCAGGGGGGACAGCCCCAGCATTTT.

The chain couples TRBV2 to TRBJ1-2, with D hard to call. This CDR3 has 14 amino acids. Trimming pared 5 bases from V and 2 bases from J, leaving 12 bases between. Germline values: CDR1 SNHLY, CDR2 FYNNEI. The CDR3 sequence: CASSNPRWNYGYTF. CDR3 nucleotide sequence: TGTGCCAGCAGTAACCCCCGGTGGAACTATGGCTACACCTTC.

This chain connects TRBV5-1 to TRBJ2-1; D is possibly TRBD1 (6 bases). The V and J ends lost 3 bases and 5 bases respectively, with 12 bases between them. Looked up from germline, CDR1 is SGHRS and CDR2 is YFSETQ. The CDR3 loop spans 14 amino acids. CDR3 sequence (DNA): TGCGCCAGCAGCTCGGACAGTCCCCACAATGAGCAGTTCTTC. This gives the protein CASSSDSPHNEQFF. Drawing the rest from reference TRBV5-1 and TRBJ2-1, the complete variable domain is KAGVTQTPRYLIKTRGQQVTLSCSPISGHRSVSWYQQTPGQGLQFLFEYFSETQRNKGNFPGRFSGRQFSNSRSEMNVSTLELGDSALYLCASSSDSPHNEQFFGPGTRLTVL.

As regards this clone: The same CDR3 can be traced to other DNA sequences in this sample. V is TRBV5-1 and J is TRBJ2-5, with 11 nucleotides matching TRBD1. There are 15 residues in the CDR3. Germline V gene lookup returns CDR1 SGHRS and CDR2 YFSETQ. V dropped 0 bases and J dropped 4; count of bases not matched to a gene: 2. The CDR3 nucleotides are TGCGCCAGCAGCTTGGAGGGACAGGGGGGAGAGACCCAGTACTTC. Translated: CASSLEGQGGETQYF.

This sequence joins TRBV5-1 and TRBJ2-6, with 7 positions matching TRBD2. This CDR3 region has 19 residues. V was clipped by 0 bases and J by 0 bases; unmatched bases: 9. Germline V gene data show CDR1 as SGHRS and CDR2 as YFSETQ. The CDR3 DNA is TGCGCCAGCAGCTTGGATCACTCGGGACTAAACTCTGGGGCCAACGTCCTGACTTTC. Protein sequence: CASSLDHSGLNSGANVLTF.

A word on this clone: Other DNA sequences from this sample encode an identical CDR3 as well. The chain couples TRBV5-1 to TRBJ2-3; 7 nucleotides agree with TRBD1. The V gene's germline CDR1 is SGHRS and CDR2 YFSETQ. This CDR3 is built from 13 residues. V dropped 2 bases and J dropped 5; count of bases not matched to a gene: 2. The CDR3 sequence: CASSLTGEDTQYF. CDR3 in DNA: TGCGCCAGCAGCTTAACAGGGGAAGATACGCAGTATTTT.

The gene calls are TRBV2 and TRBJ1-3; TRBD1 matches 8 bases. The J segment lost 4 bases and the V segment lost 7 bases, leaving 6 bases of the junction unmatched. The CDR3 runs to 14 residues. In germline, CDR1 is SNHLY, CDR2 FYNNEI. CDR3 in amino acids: CASTLGQGGNTIYF. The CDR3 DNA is TGTGCCAGCACCTTAGGACAGGGCGGAAACACCATATATTTT.

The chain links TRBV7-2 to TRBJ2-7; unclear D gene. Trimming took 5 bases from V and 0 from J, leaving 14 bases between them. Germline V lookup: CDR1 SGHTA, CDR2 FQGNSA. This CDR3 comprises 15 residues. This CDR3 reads CASSPSLADSYEQYF. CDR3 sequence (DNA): TGTGCCAGCAGCCCCAGCCTGGCGGACTCCTACGAGCAGTACTTC. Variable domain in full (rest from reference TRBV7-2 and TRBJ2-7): GAGVSQSPSNKVTEKGKDVELRCDPISGHTALYWYRQSLGQGLEFLIYFQGNSAPDKSGLPSDRFSAERTGGSVSTLTIQRTQQEDSAVYLCASSPSLADSYEQYFGPGTRLTVT.

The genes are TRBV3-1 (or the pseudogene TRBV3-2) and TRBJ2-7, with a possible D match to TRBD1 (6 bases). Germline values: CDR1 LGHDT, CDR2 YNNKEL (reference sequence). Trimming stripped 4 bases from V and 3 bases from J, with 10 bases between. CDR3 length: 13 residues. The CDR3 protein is CASSPDSVYEQYF. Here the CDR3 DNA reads TGTGCCAGCAGCCCGGACAGCGTCTACGAGCAGTACTTC.

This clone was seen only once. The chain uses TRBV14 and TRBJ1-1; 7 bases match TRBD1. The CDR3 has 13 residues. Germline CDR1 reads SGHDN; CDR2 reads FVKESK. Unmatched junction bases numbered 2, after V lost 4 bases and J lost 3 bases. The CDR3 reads CASSRQGYTEAFF. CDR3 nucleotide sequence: TGTGCCAGCAGCCGACAGGGTTACACTGAAGCTTTCTTT.

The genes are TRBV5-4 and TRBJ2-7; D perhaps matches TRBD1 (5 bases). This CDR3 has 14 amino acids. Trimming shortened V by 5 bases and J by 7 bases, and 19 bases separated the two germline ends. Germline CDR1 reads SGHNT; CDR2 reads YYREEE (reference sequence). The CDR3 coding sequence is TGTGCCAGCAGTCCATCGATGGGTCCAGGGGAGCAGTACTTC. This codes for CASSPSMGPGEQYF.

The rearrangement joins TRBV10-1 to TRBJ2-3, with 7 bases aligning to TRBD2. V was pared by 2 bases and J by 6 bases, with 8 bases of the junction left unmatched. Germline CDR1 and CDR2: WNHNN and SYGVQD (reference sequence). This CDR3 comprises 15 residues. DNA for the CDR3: TGCGCCAGCAGTGAGACCCGGACTAGAAAGGATACGCAGTATTTT. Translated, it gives CASSETRTRKDTQYF.

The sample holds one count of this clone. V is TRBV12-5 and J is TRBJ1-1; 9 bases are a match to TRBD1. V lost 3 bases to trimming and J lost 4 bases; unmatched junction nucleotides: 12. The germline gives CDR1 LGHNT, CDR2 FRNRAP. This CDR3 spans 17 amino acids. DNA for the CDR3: TGTGCTAGTGGTTTCTCCCATACAGGGGGCGAAAGCACTGAAGCTTTCTTT. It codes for CASGFSHTGGESTEAFF.

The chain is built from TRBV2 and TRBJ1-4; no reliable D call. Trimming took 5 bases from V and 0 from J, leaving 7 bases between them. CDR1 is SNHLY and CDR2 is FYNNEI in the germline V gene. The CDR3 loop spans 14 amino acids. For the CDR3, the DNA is TGTGCCAGCAGTTACATTGCAACTAATGAAAAACTGTTTTTT. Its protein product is CASSYIATNEKLFF.

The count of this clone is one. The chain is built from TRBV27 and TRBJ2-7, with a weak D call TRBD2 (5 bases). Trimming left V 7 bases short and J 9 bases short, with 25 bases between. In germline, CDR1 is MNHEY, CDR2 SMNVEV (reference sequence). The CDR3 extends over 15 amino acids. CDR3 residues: CASNSRSGKWNGQYF. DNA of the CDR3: TGTGCCAGCAACTCACGGTCGGGGAAATGGAATGGGCAGTACTTC.

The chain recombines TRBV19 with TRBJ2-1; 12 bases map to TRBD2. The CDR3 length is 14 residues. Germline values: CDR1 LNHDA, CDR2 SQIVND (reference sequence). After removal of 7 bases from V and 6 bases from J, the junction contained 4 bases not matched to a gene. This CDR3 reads CASTILAGGNEQFF. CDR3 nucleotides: TGTGCCAGTACCATACTAGCGGGGGGCAATGAGCAGTTCTTC.

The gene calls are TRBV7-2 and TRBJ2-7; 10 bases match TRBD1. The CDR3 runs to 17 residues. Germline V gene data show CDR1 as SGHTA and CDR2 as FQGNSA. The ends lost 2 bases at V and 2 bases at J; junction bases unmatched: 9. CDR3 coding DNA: TGTGCCAGCAGCTTAAGACCGGGACAGGGGCTCGCCTACGAGCAGTACTTC. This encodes CASSLRPGQGLAYEQYF.

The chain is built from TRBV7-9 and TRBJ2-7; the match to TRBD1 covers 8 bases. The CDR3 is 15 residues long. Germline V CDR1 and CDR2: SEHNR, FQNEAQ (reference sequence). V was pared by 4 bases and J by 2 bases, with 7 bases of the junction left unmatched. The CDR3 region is CASSSGGFNPYEQYF. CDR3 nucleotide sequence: TGTGCCAGCAGCTCAGGGGGCTTTAACCCCTACGAGCAGTACTTC.

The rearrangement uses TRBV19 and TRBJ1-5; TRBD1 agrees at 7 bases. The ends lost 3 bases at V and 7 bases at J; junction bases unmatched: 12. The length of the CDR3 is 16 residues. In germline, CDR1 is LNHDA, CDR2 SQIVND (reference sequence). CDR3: CASSIGGQMKWQPQHF. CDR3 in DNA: TGTGCCAGTAGTATTGGGGGACAGATGAAATGGCAGCCCCAGCATTTT.

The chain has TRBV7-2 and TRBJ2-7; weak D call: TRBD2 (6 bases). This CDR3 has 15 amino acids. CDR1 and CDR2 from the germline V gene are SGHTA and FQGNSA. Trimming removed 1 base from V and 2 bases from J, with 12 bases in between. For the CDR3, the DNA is TGTGCCAGCAGCTTAGGGTGGGAGGTCACCTACGAGCAGTACTTC. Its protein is CASSLGWEVTYEQYF.

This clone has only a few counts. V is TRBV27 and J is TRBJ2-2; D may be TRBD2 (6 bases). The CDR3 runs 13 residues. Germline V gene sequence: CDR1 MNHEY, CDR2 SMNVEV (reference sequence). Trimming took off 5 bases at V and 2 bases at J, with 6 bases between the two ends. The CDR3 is CASSGLNTGELFF. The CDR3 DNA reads TGTGCCAGCAGTGGACTAAACACCGGGGAGCTGTTTTTT.

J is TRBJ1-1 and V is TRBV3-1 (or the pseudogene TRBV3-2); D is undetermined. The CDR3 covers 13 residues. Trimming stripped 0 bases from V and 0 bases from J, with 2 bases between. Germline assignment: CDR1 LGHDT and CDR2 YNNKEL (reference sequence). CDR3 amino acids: CASSQDMNTEAFF. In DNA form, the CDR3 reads TGTGCCAGCAGCCAAGATATGAACACTGAAGCTTTCTTT.